Described below is a single TCR beta chain sequence and its context. The antigen is not known. Following a re-call of the 5' RACE reads, TCRdb has one entry per CDR3 protein and lacks DNA. This sample's table reports around 280,000 distinct CDR3 sequences. The source of the sample is a study of T cells expressing NK-cell markers. CDR1 DFQATT and CDR2 SNEGSKA come from the germline V gene (reference sequence). This CDR3 region has 14 residues. Whole-study results and caveats: In a few donors, these clonotypes also led the CD3+CD56-NKG2C+ fraction.

Specimen: blood T cells: a sorted CD56 or NKG2C T cell subset, CD4+ or CD8+ T cells, or bulk PBMC T cells (not recorded which). The chain carries TRBV20-1 and TRBJ2-3; TCRdb picks TRBD1, but there is no DNA to check that call. The receptor was derived from a man younger than 35 in good health. CDR3 protein: CSAPTRGVIDTQYF.